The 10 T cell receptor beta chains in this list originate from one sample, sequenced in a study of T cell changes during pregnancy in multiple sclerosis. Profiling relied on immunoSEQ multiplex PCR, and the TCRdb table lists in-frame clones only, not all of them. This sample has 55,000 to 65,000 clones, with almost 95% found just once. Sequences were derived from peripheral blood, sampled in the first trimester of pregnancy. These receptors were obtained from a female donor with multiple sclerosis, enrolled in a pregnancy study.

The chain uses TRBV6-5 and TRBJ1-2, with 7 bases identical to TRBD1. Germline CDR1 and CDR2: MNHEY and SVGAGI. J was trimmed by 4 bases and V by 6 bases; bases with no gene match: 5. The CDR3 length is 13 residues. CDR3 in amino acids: CASSSGQIYGYTF. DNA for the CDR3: TGTGCCAGCAGCTCGGGACAGATCTATGGCTACACCTTC.

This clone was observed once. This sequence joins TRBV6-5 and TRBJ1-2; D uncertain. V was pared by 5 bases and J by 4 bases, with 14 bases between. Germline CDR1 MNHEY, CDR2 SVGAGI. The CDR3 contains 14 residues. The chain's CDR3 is CASSTRGGSYGYTF. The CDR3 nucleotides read TGTGCCAGCAGTACCCGAGGAGGTTCCTATGGCTACACCTTC.

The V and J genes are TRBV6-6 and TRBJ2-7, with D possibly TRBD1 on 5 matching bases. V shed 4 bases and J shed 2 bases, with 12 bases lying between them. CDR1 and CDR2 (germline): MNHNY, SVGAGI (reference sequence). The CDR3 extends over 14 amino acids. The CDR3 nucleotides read TGTGCCAGCAGTTTTCAGGGTGAACCCTACGAGCAGTACTTC. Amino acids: CASSFQGEPYEQYF.

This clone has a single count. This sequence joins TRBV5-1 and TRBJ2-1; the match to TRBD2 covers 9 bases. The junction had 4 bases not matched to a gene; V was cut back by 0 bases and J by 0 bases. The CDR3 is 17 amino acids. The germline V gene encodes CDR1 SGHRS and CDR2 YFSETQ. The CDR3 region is CASSLGSGGSSYNEQFF. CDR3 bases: TGCGCCAGCAGCTTGGGTAGCGGGGGCAGCTCCTACAATGAGCAGTTCTTC.

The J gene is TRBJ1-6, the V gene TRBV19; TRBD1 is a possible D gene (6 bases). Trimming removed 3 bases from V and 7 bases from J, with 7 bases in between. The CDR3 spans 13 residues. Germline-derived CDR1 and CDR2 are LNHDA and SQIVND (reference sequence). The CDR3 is CASSIGTNSPLHF. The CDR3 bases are TGTGCCAGTAGTATCGGGACAAATTCACCCCTCCACTTT.

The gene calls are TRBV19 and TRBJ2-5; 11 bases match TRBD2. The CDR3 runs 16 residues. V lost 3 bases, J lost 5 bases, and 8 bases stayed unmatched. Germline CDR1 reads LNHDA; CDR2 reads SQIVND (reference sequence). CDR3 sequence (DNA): TGTGCCAGTAGTATCGTAGCGGGGGGGAGCGGGGAGACCCAGTACTTC. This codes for CASSIVAGGSGETQYF.

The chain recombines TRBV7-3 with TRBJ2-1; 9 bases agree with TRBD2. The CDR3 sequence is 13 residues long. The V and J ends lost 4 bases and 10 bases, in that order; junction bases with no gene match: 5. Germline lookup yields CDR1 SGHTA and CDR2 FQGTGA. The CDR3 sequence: CASSSGLASEQFF. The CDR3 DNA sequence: TGTGCCAGCAGCTCTGGACTAGCGAGCGAGCAGTTCTTC.

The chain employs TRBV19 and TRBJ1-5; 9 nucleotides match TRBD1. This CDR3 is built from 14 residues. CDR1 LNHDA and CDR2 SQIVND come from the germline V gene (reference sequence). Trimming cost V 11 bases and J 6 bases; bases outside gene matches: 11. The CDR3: CACRGTGISQPQHF. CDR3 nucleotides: TGTGCCTGCCGCGGGACAGGGATAAGTCAGCCCCAGCATTTT.

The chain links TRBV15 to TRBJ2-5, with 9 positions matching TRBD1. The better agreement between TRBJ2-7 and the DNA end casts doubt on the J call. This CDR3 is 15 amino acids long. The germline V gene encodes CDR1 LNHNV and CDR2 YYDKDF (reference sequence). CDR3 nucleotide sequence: TGTGCCACCAGCAGAGATCCGGGACAGGGCTACGAGCAGTACTTC. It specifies CATSRDPGQGYEQYF.

CDR3 sequence reads: CASSMDSYTEAFF. Here the CDR3 DNA reads TGTGCCAGTAGTATGGACAGTTATACTGAAGCTTTCTTT. V and J are TRBV19 and TRBJ1-1, with D maybe TRBD1 (6 bases). The CDR3 is 13 amino acids. Germline values: CDR1 LNHDA, CDR2 SQIVND (reference sequence). V shed 3 bases and J shed 5 bases, with 10 bases lying between them.